This T cell receptor (beta chain) appears in the sequencing data of a study of T cells in Graves' hyperthyroidism and ophthalmopathy. V dropped 3 bases and J dropped 0; count of bases not matched to a gene: 7. The CDR3 has 16 amino acids. Germline CDR1 and CDR2: DFQATT and SNEGSKA (reference sequence). The source material, RNA transcripts, was used to amplify TCR beta CDR3 regions. The study used the HTBI primer set for a first-round RT-PCR of the TCR CDR3. In TCRdb, the multiplex PCR reads were re-called with MiXCR into one record per CDR3 protein. This table has some 600,000 distinct CDR3 sequences, approximately 13% appearing once. Concerning this clonotype: This may be a read error: a much more frequent sequence differs by one nucleotide.

Exclusion of a patient resulted from uncontrolled infection, other autoimmune disease, pregnancy or lactation. The sample, blood from the first hyperthyroidism diagnosis, precedes any ophthalmopathy symptoms. The clonotype was recovered from a woman in her twenties or thirties with Graves' hyperthyroidism that later progressed to Graves' ophthalmopathy. This chain links TRBV20-1 with TRBJ2-7, with 11 bases fitting TRBD1. The sequencing sample was made of blood. The CDR3 loop reads CSASSLGTGGSYEQYF. The CDR3 DNA is TGCAGTGCTAGCTCCTTGGGGACAGGGGGCTCCTACGAGCAGTACTTC.